The rows below give T cell receptor beta chains drawn from one sample of a study of blood T cell repertoires in COVID-19. Repertoires were generated with immunoSEQ multiplex PCR, while TCRdb's copy carries only in-frame clones and drops some. The sample shows 490,000 or so clones, roughly nine tenths of them seen only once. The sequenced material came from PBMCs or T cells enriched from blood (not recorded which). The receptor set was obtained from a woman between 55 and 75 years old who had recovered from COVID-19. Both conserved end residues are part of each CDR3. The D gene is left open where the match is weak. Size is stated for part of the rows, as once, few or many counts, or as a class when the clone is expanded.

CDR3 length,D gene,clone size,V gene,J gene,CDR3 DNA,CDR3 protein
14,TRBD1,few,TRBV6-5,TRBJ1-5,TGTGCCAGCAGTCCCGGGACAGTCAATCAGCCCCAGCATTTT,CASSPGTVNQPQHF
12,TRBD1,NA,TRBV12-3/TRBV12-4,TRBJ2-2,TGTGCCAGCAGTCGGGACAGCGGGGAGCTGTTTTTT,CASSRDSGELFF
15,NA,NA,TRBV5-1,TRBJ1-5,TGCGCCAGCAGCCGGGATGGGGATCGCAATCAGCCCCAGCATTTT,CASSRDGDRNQPQHF
16,NA,NA,TRBV2,TRBJ1-4,TGTGCCAGCAAGAAATACAGCACTCCAACTAATGAAAAACTGTTTTTT,CASKKYSTPTNEKLFF
16,TRBD2,once,TRBV10-1,TRBJ2-1,TGCGCCAGCAGTAAAACGACGGGACTAGCTAGTAATGAGCAGTTCTTC,CASSKTTGLASNEQFF
12,NA,NA,TRBV6-5,TRBJ1-2,TGTGCCAGCAGTTACCAAAGACAGGGCTACACCTTC,CASSYQRQGYTF
14,TRBD1,NA,TRBV5-1,TRBJ1-1,TGCGCCAGCAGCTTGGTGGGCAGGGGGACTGAAGCTTTCTTT,CASSLVGRGTEAFF
13,TRBD1,once,TRBV5-1,TRBJ1-2,TGCGCCAGCAGCGACGGACAGGGGTTTGGCTACACCTTC,CASSDGQGFGYTF
14,NA,NA,TRBV4-1,TRBJ1-2,TGCGCCAGCAGCCAACCCCAGGGAAACTATGGCTACACCTTC,CASSQPQGNYGYTF
14,NA,NA,TRBV14,TRBJ1-2,TGTGCCAGCAGCCAAGGGGGGGGGCGCGTAGGCTACACCTTC,CASSQGGGRVGYTF
14,TRBD1,NA,TRBV2,TRBJ1-1,TGTGCCAGCAGTTTTCAGGGGGCGGCCACTGAAGCTTTCTTT,CASSFQGAATEAFF
15,TRBD1,NA,TRBV19,TRBJ1-2,TGTGCCAGTAGTATAGCGCCACAGGGGGCGGCTGGCTACACCTTC,CASSIAPQGAAGYTF
12,NA,NA,TRBV11-2,TRBJ2-1,TGTGCCAGCAGCTGGGGGGGCCCTGAGCAGTTCTTC,CASSWGGPEQFF